Below, 13 T cell receptor beta chains from the same sample are listed, as sequenced in a study of blood T cell repertoires in COVID-19. The method was immunoSEQ multiplex PCR; TCRdb's version includes in-frame clones alone and lacks a portion of them. The sample includes over 85,000 clones, around nine tenths of them seen just once. The specimen was peripheral blood. The receptors derive from a woman older than 75 with acute or convalescent COVID-19.

J is TRBJ1-4 and V is TRBV29-1; 9 nucleotides match TRBD1. V dropped 5 bases and J dropped 0; count of bases not matched to a gene: 16. The CDR3 is made up of 19 amino acids. Germline V gives CDR1 SQVTM, CDR2 ANQGSEA. The CDR3 DNA reads as TGCAGCGTTAAAGGGGGCCCGGGACAGGGTTTCGCAACTAATGAAAAACTGTTTTTT. This encodes CSVKGGPGQGFATNEKLFF.

The chain combines TRBV6-5 with TRBJ2-3, with 7 nucleotides matching TRBD1. The CDR3 has 14 amino acids. CDR1 and CDR2 from the germline V gene are MNHEY and SVGAGI. Trimming cost V 8 bases and J 5 bases; bases outside gene matches: 10. The CDR3 spells CASSTGDFGDTQYF. The CDR3 DNA is TGTGCCAGCTCTACAGGGGATTTCGGAGATACGCAGTATTTT.

The chain links TRBV5-1 to TRBJ2-7; TRBD2 matches 8 bases. V gave up 3 bases and J gave up 7 bases; unmatched junction bases: 12. Germline V CDR1 and CDR2: SGHRS, YFSETQ. This CDR3 has 15 residues. DNA for the CDR3: TGCGCCAGCAGCTCTCCGGGACTAGGAGTGAGGGAGCAGTACTTC. It encodes CASSSPGLGVREQYF. The whole variable domain, remainder taken from reference TRBV5-1 and TRBJ2-7, is KAGVTQTPRYLIKTRGQQVTLSCSPISGHRSVSWYQQTPGQGLQFLFEYFSETQRNKGNFPGRFSGRQFSNSRSEMNVSTLELGDSALYLCASSSPGLGVREQYFGPGTRLTVT.

The V and J genes are TRBV30 and TRBJ2-2; TRBD2 might be the D (6 bases). The germline V and J ends were trimmed by 1 base and 4 bases, with 13 bases remaining between them. This CDR3 is built from 15 residues. CDR1 and CDR2 (germline): GTSNPN, SVGIG (reference sequence). This CDR3 reads CAWSALGTPTGELFF. The CDR3 nucleotides read TGTGCCTGGAGTGCCCTGGGGACTCCCACCGGGGAGCTGTTTTTT.

The CDR3 coding sequence is TGTGCCAGCAGCTTTAGGCAGGGTGACTACGAGCAGTACTTC. Protein: CASSFRQGDYEQYF. The V gene is TRBV5-5, the J gene TRBJ2-7, with a tentative D call TRBD1 (5 bases). This CDR3 is 14 amino acids long. Germline CDR1 SGHKS, CDR2 YYEKEE (reference sequence). The V end lost 2 bases, the J end lost 3 bases, and 12 bases lay between the germline ends.

This sequence joins TRBV5-5 and TRBJ1-2; 8 nucleotides align to TRBD1. This CDR3 has 15 amino acids. Germline V gene sequence: CDR1 SGHKS, CDR2 YYEKEE (reference sequence). Trimming removed 4 bases from V and 2 bases from J; junction bases left unmatched: 7. The CDR3 coding sequence is TGTGCCAGCAGCGGGGGGACAGGACTGAACTATGGCTACACCTTC. Encoded protein: CASSGGTGLNYGYTF.

The CDR3 protein is CSASTTSGGVSYNEQFF. CDR3 nucleotides: TGCAGTGCTAGTACGACTAGCGGGGGGGTCTCCTACAATGAGCAGTTCTTC. The gene calls are TRBV20-1 and TRBJ2-1, with TRBD2 matching over 14 bases. This CDR3 is built from 17 residues. Looked up from germline, CDR1 is DFQATT and CDR2 is SNEGSKA (reference sequence). J was trimmed by 0 bases and V by 3 bases; bases with no gene match: 4.

The V and J genes are TRBV5-8 and TRBJ2-1; D gene unclear. The CDR3 has 12 residues. Per germline, CDR1 SGHTS and CDR2 YDEGEE. Trimming left V 4 bases short and J 6 bases short, with 8 bases between. The CDR3 sequence is CASSPLLNEQFF. CDR3 nucleotide sequence: TGTGCCAGCAGCCCATTACTCAATGAGCAGTTCTTC.

The gene calls are TRBV4-1 and TRBJ2-5; TRBD2 matches 9 bases. The CDR3 has 13 amino acids. Per the germline V gene, CDR1 is MGHRA and CDR2 is YSYEKL. The J segment lost 5 bases and the V segment lost 6 bases, leaving 4 bases of the junction unmatched. The chain's CDR3 is CASSSGRRETQYF. The CDR3, as DNA: TGCGCCAGCAGTAGCGGGAGACGGGAGACCCAGTACTTC.

V and J are TRBV19 and TRBJ1-1; no clear D gene. The CDR3 consists of 14 residues. CDR1 LNHDA and CDR2 SQIVND come from the germline V gene (reference sequence). The V end was cut by 2 bases, the J end by 2 bases, with 9 bases between. CDR3 protein: CASSILSGNTEAFF. DNA of the CDR3: TGTGCCAGTAGTATACTCTCAGGTAACACTGAAGCTTTCTTT.

The rearrangement joins TRBV14 to TRBJ2-1, with D tentatively TRBD2 (5 bases). Germline CDR1 reads SGHDN; CDR2 reads FVKESK. V was shortened by 3 bases and J by 1 base, with 16 bases between the two germline ends. This CDR3 has 17 residues. The DNA of the CDR3 is TGTGCCAGCAGCCACGATGGACGTGGGAGTTCCTACAATGAGCAGTTCTTC. As protein: CASSHDGRGSSYNEQFF.

The rearrangement uses TRBV5-1 and TRBJ1-1; no clear D. The CDR3 spans 13 residues. Germline V gene sequence: CDR1 SGHRS, CDR2 YFSETQ. V shed 4 bases and J shed 3 bases, with 10 bases lying between them. Here the CDR3 reads CASSQQTDTEAFF. The CDR3 coding sequence is TGCGCCAGCAGCCAACAAACAGACACTGAAGCTTTCTTT. Drawing the rest from reference TRBV5-1 and TRBJ1-1, the complete variable domain is KAGVTQTPRYLIKTRGQQVTLSCSPISGHRSVSWYQQTPGQGLQFLFEYFSETQRNKGNFPGRFSGRQFSNSRSEMNVSTLELGDSALYLCASSQQTDTEAFFGQGTRLTVV.

In its sample, this clone was seen once. The genes are TRBV10-3 and TRBJ1-2; tentative D call: TRBD1 (5 bases). In germline, CDR1 is ENHRY, CDR2 SYGVKD. The CDR3 has 14 amino acids. Deletions cut 2 bases from V and 10 bases from J, with 17 bases between. The CDR3 DNA is TGTGCCATCAGTGAGAACTCCCAAGTAGGGGTCTACACCTTC. Translation gives CAISENSQVGVYTF.